A selection of T cell receptor beta chains follows, all from one sample in a study of blood T cell repertoires in COVID-19. TCRdb keeps only in-frame clones here, not all; method: immunoSEQ multiplex PCR. Of approximately 230,000 clones listed, 80% to 90% were seen once; the top ten hold 15% to 20%. The sequenced sample consisted of peripheral blood. The source of these receptors is a young man with active or convalescent COVID-19. The conserved cysteine and the conserved F or W are not part of the CDR3 here. A D gene is named only where the DNA matches it firmly.

j_gene	d_gene	v_gene	len	CDR3aa
TRBJ2-1	.	TRBV11-3	10	ASSPGGQEQF
TRBJ1-2	TRBD1	TRBV14	15	ASSQGHLAQGDYGYT
TRBJ2-7	TRBD2	TRBV27	13	ASRVAGGLPYEQY
TRBJ2-7	TRBD1	TRBV10-2	11	ASTGQGTYEQY
TRBJ1-2	TRBD1	TRBV28	13	ASSPTLQGAGGYT
TRBJ2-1	TRBD2	TRBV7-6	15	ASSPRGSGKDSGSRF
TRBJ2-7	.	TRBV6-1	13	ASSEASGSSYEQY
TRBJ1-4	.	TRBV30	10	AWRGVGEKLF
TRBJ2-7	.	TRBV23-1	13	ASSQVGGFAYEQY
TRBJ2-6	TRBD1	TRBV7-9	15	ASSLGQGVPGANVLT